This entry features one TCR beta chain sequence. Clones were sequenced by immunoSEQ multiplex PCR, and TCRdb holds only the in-frame ones, with some missing. Of just over 300,000 clones in the sample, about 90% are singletons; the top ten hold approximately 4%. This entry is derived from a study of blood T cell repertoires in COVID-19. Study details: There were acute and convalescent COVID-19 samples, and they came from the United States, Italy and Spain.

J lost 6 bases, V lost 8 bases, and 5 bases had no gene match. From germline, CDR1 is SNHLY and CDR2 FYNNEI. The CDR3 covers 15 residues. This clonotype was sampled from a woman younger than 30 with acute COVID-19. The sample comprised PBMCs or T cells enriched from blood (not recorded which). The genes are TRBV2 and TRBJ1-6; 12 bases agree with TRBD1. The CDR3 loop is CASGGQGARNSPLHF. The DNA of the CDR3 is TGTGCCAGCGGGGGACAGGGGGCGCGTAATTCACCCCTCCACTTT.